This record concerns one T cell receptor beta chain sequence. Antigen unknown. cDNA libraries for TRB were generated by 5' RACE incorporating UMI labels. After re-calling the 5' RACE reads, TCRdb lists one entry per CDR3 protein, DNA absent. The sample includes tens of thousands of distinct CDR3 sequences. This sample stems from a study of CXCR3-negative and CXCR3-positive naive CD8 T cells. Whole-study results and caveats: Against CXCR3-negative naive cells, CXCR3-positive naive cells showed more hydrophobic TRB CDR3s. Naive cells, whether CXCR3-negative or CXCR3-positive, had similar TRBV-TRBJ usage, while memory cells differed. Similarly elevated diversity marked both naive subsets, with memory CD8+ cells showing far lower diversity.

Germline V gene data show CDR1 as SGHVS and CDR2 as FQNEAQ. CDR3 length: 16 amino acids. Material for sequencing was naive CXCR3- CD8+ T cells from blood. Subset in this sample: CD45RO-CCR7+CD27+CD95- naive CD8+ T cells lacking CXCR3 (TNR3-). The receptor was isolated from a human donor in good health. Some clones in this sample may be carry-over from other donors' samples. The V gene is TRBV7-8, the J gene TRBJ2-5; TCRdb's D call, TRBD1, is unchecked because there is no DNA. CDR3: CASSLAGGAPQETQYF.